A selection of T cell receptor beta chains follows, all from one sample in a study of T-cell reconstitution after alpha-beta-depleted transplantation in children. MiXCR was run by TCRdb on the PCR reads, yielding one entry per CDR3 protein. The sample includes about 490,000 distinct CDR3 sequences, 10% of them seen just once. The input for sequencing was PBMCs, taken before TCRalphabeta/CD19-depleted stem cell transplant. The receptors were sampled from a child aged 2-9 years with inherited bone marrow failure, due to receive a stem cell transplant. Each CDR3 is given without its conserved first and last residue. A D gene is named only where the DNA matches it firmly. Clone size is stated in some rows and not others, as once, few, many or a class when expanded.

TRBD2 TRBJ2-7 13 many TRBV12-3/TRBV12-4 ASSLSLAVTYEQY
- TRBJ1-3 11 - TRBV30 AWSGFQGNTIY
- TRBJ2-7 12 - TRBV7-2 ASSFVGVTYEQY
TRBD1 TRBJ1-6 12 many TRBV7-2 ASSLVGQGSPLH
- TRBJ2-1 13 - TRBV20-1 SAPLLEGVRNEQF
- TRBJ2-6 15 - TRBV27 ASSTPGDFSGANVLT
- TRBJ2-1 12 many TRBV5-1 ASSYTDGGNEQF
TRBD2 TRBJ2-7 8 - TRBV29-1 SAQREREY
- TRBJ2-1 9 few TRBV29-1 SFLYGGEQF
- TRBJ2-1 13 many TRBV7-8 ASSHLIITDNEQF